This T cell receptor (beta chain) emerged from a study of vaccination effects on CD4 cells after COVID-19. Peptide-pool stimulation followed by sequencing identified expanded antigen-specific CD4+ clonotypes in the ViraFEST assay. Upon completion of approximately ten days in culture, CD4+ T cells were isolated. Germline loops: CDR1 SGHNT, CDR2 YYREEE (reference sequence). V lost 0 bases and J lost 8, with 14 bases in between. The CDR3 extends over 14 amino acids. Libraries were prepared by immunoSEQ multiplex PCR; TCRdb keeps only in-frame clonotypes and omits some of them. The sample comprises tens of thousands of clones, 80% to 90% of which are singletons, and roughly 2.4% rests with the top ten. This clone occurred a few times. The antigen remains unidentified.

This TCR came from a human donor who received a COVID-19 vaccine. V gene TRBV5-4 combines with J gene TRBJ1-2; D not certain. This specimen consisted of CD4+ T cells from PBMCs cultured with HCoV-229E spike peptides, obtained before COVID-19 vaccination. CDR3 nucleotides: TGTGCCAGCAGCTTGGATGATCGGGGAGTCGGCTACACCTTC. It specifies CASSLDDRGVGYTF.